Listed here are 27 T cell receptor beta chains from one sample, sequenced in a study of shared clonotypes between healthy human individuals (TCRdb year 2020). Libraries were built with the immunoSEQ multiplex PCR assay. The table comes from immuneACCESS by way of TCRdb, which keeps in-frame sequences with V and J called. Part of the clones is missing from these tables; in studies checked, under half for an unresolved V gene and the rest for unknown reasons. This sample holds about 520,000 clones; 95% to 96% were observed only once. The ten largest clones add up to about 0.06% of the sample. The sequenced sample was naive CD4+ T cells sorted from blood. Reading the label with the study, this specimen's cell subset or site is: CD45RA+ positively selected. Receptors originate from a woman aged 30 to 39 in good health.

The rearrangement joins TRBV27 to TRBJ2-6, with D perhaps assigned TRBD1 or TRBD2 (7 bases each). The CDR3 is 16 amino acids. Trimming pared 4 bases from V and 5 bases from J, leaving 15 bases between. Germline lookup yields CDR1 MNHEY and CDR2 SMNVEV (reference sequence). CDR3 sequence reads: CASSSLQGGWANVLTF. DNA of the CDR3: TGTGCCAGCAGTTCCCTCCAGGGGGGGTGGGCCAACGTCCTGACTTTC.

The chain links TRBV10-1 to TRBJ1-1, with unresolved D. This CDR3 is 14 amino acids long. Looked up from germline, CDR1 is WNHNN and CDR2 is SYGVQD (reference sequence). Trimming pared 3 bases from V and 7 bases from J, leaving 15 bases between. In DNA, the CDR3 is TGCGCCAGCAGTGATTCCGACGGACGATTTGAAGCTTTCTTT. Its protein product is CASSDSDGRFEAFF.

The CDR3 sequence: CAISAQSDTEAFF. Here the CDR3 DNA reads TGTGCCATCAGTGCGCAGTCGGACACTGAAGCTTTCTTT. This chain connects TRBV10-3 to TRBJ1-1; unclear D gene. Trimming removed 4 bases from V and 3 bases from J, with 9 bases in between. This CDR3 is built from 13 residues. Germline V CDR1 and CDR2: ENHRY, SYGVKD.

The rearrangement uses TRBV25-1 and TRBJ1-4, with TRBD1 matching 9 bases. The CDR3 runs 16 residues. V lost 3 bases to trimming and J lost 5 bases; unmatched junction nucleotides: 7. CDR1 MGHDK and CDR2 SYGVNS come from the germline V gene. In DNA form, the CDR3 reads TGTGCCAGCAGTGACTTAGGACAGGGGAGGAATGAAAAACTGTTTTTT. Translated, it gives CASSDLGQGRNEKLFF.

This chain joins TRBV10-3 and TRBJ2-7; D possibly corresponds to TRBD2 (6 bases). Trimming pared 8 bases from V and 5 bases from J, leaving 13 bases between. The CDR3 spans 12 residues. Germline CDR1 and CDR2: ENHRY and SYGVKD. CDR3 amino acids: CAIAGPSDEQYF. The CDR3 nucleotides read TGTGCCATCGCGGGACCCTCAGACGAGCAGTACTTC.

The chain combines TRBV4-1 with TRBJ2-1, with D maybe TRBD2 (6 bases). CDR1 and CDR2 (germline): MGHRA, YSYEKL. Trimming cost V 0 bases and J 8 bases, with 29 bases left between them. The length of the CDR3 is 20 residues. The CDR3 region is CASSQDRRKTSLTHLHEQFF. Here the CDR3 DNA reads TGCGCCAGCAGCCAAGATCGACGGAAGACTAGTTTAACACACTTACATGAGCAGTTCTTC.

The chain links TRBV6-5 to TRBJ1-3, with a possible D match to TRBD1 (6 bases). The CDR3 loop spans 16 amino acids. The germline gives CDR1 MNHEY, CDR2 SVGAGI. V shed 2 bases and J shed 0 bases, with 11 bases lying between them. The CDR3 loop is CASSYGDIASGNTIYF. Written as DNA, the CDR3 is TGTGCCAGCAGTTACGGGGACATAGCCTCTGGAAACACCATATATTTT.

The gene calls are TRBV9 and TRBJ2-1; 14 positions agree with TRBD2. Germline V gene lookup returns CDR1 SGDLS and CDR2 YYNGEE. The junction had 3 bases not matched to a gene; V was cut back by 3 bases and J by 4 bases. This CDR3 region has 16 residues. The CDR3 DNA sequence: TGTGCCAGCAGCGGGGGACTAGCGGGAGTTTACAATGAGCAGTTCTTC. Protein product: CASSGGLAGVYNEQFF.

The rearrangement links TRBV7-3 to TRBJ2-3; 7 bases are a match to TRBD2. The CDR3 totals 17 residues. Trimming at V came to 5 bases and at J to 5 bases, leaving 16 bases not matched to a gene. Germline V gene sequence: CDR1 SGHTA, CDR2 FQGTGA. CDR3 sequence reads: CASSQKRVAGPGDTQYF. CDR3 nucleotide sequence: TGTGCCAGCAGCCAAAAGCGTGTAGCGGGCCCAGGAGATACGCAGTATTTT. Full variable domain (rest looked up from reference TRBV7-3 and TRBJ2-3): GAGVSQTPSNKVTEKGKYVELRCDPISGHTALYWYRQSLGQGPEFLIYFQGTGAADDSGLPNDRFFAVRPEGSVSTLKIQRTERGDSAVYLCASSQKRVAGPGDTQYFGPGTRLTVL.

The chain joins TRBV6-4 to TRBJ1-2, with D tentatively TRBD1 (6 bases). V gave up 8 bases and J gave up 4 bases, with 14 bases separating them. The CDR3 is 13 residues long. CDR1 MRHNA and CDR2 SNTAGT come from the germline V gene. CDR3 nucleotides: TGTGCCAGCTTCCCCCGGACAGCCTATGGCTACACCTTC. It codes for CASFPRTAYGYTF.

The chain recombines TRBV18 with TRBJ1-5, with 9 bases aligning to TRBD1. With 2 bases clipped from V and 5 bases from J, the junction kept 4 bases outside the gene matches. Germline lookup yields CDR1 KGHSH and CDR2 LQKENI. The CDR3 is 15 residues long. The CDR3: CASSPIQGADQPQHF. CDR3 nucleotides: TGTGCCAGCTCACCAATACAGGGGGCCGATCAGCCCCAGCATTTT.

As regards this clone: Additional DNA sequences in this sample encode the identical CDR3. The V call is TRBV7-9, the J call TRBJ1-5; perhaps TRBD1 as D (6 bases). V lost 0 bases and J lost 1, with 7 bases in between. From germline, CDR1 is SEHNR and CDR2 FQNEAQ (reference sequence). The CDR3 has 15 residues. This CDR3 reads CASSLAGGSNQPQHF. The CDR3 DNA follows: TGTGCCAGCAGCTTAGCAGGGGGGAGCAATCAGCCCCAGCATTTT.

The rearrangement links TRBV5-6 to TRBJ2-7, with D perhaps matching TRBD2 (5 bases). Germline V lookup: CDR1 SGHDT, CDR2 YYEEEE. V lost 3 bases to trimming and J lost 6 bases, with 19 bases between them. CDR3 length equals 15 residues. CDR3 protein: CASSSQTSFTTEQYF. DNA of the CDR3: TGTGCCAGCAGCTCCCAAACTAGTTTTACTACCGAGCAGTACTTC.

This rearrangement joins TRBV7-2 to TRBJ2-3; maybe TRBD2 (8 bases). Germline CDR1 reads SGHTA; CDR2 reads FQGNSA. The CDR3 is 17 residues long. The V and J ends lost 4 bases and 7 bases respectively, with 24 bases between them. This chain's CDR3 is CASSSGGLAGPPNTQYF. CDR3 in DNA: TGTGCCAGCAGCTCAGGGGGGCTAGCGGGCCCTCCGAATACGCAGTATTTT.

The chain combines TRBV28 with TRBJ2-2; 7 nucleotides align to TRBD2. With V trimmed by 3 bases and J by 6 bases, 10 bases remained unmatched. Germline V gives CDR1 MDHEN, CDR2 SYDVKM. This CDR3 contains 16 residues. Here the CDR3 DNA reads TGTGCCAGCAGTTTTTTCGGGGAGCGGGAATCCGGGGAGCTGTTTTTT. Protein product: CASSFFGERESGELFF.

This rearrangement joins TRBV2 to TRBJ2-2; no firm D call. CDR1 and CDR2 (germline): SNHLY, FYNNEI. V was trimmed by 6 bases and J by 6 bases, leaving 8 bases between them. This CDR3 is built from 12 residues. The CDR3 sequence: CASRLRSGELFF. The CDR3 DNA is TGTGCCAGCAGACTCCGGTCCGGGGAGCTGTTTTTT. Using reference TRBV2 and TRBJ2-2 for the parts outside the CDR3, the full variable domain is EPEVTQTPSHQVTQMGQEVILRCVPISNHLYFYWYRQILGQKVEFLVSFYNNEISEKSEIFDDQFSVERPDGSNFTLKIRSTKLEDSAMYFCASRLRSGELFFGEGSRLTVL.

The J gene is TRBJ1-3, the V gene TRBV5-4; 9 bases match TRBD1. CDR1 SGHNT and CDR2 YYREEE come from the germline V gene (reference sequence). This CDR3 has 15 amino acids. The V gene end was trimmed by 4 bases and the J gene end by 4 bases; junction bases not matched to a gene: 6. CDR3 region: CASSPGQGSGNTIYF. The CDR3 DNA follows: TGTGCCAGCAGCCCCGGACAGGGGTCCGGAAACACCATATATTTT.

The V gene is TRBV28, the J gene TRBJ2-7, with no clear D. CDR1 and CDR2 (germline): MDHEN, SYDVKM. The CDR3 is 14 residues long. Trimming took 1 base from V and 7 from J, leaving 14 bases between them. In DNA form, the CDR3 reads TGTGCCAGCAGTTTATCGGCAAAAGCGAGGGAGCAGTACTTC. This encodes CASSLSAKAREQYF.

J is TRBJ2-7 and V is TRBV11-3, with 9 bases fitting TRBD1. The CDR3 loop spans 15 amino acids. CDR1 SGHNT and CDR2 YENEEA come from the germline V gene. The V and J ends lost 4 bases and 6 bases, in that order; junction bases with no gene match: 10. CDR3 amino acids: CASSSGQGLVFEQYF. CDR3 bases: TGTGCCAGCAGCTCCGGACAGGGGCTAGTTTTCGAGCAGTACTTC.

The gene calls are TRBV7-7 and TRBJ2-5; 7 positions agree with TRBD1. This CDR3 spans 14 amino acids. CDR1 is SSHAT and CDR2 is FNYEAQ in the germline V gene (reference sequence). Trimming cost V 5 bases and J 3 bases; bases outside gene matches: 6. CDR3 in amino acids: CASSPTGVKETQYF. In DNA, the CDR3 is TGTGCCAGCAGCCCCACAGGGGTAAAAGAGACCCAGTACTTC. Combining the CDR3 with reference TRBV7-7 and TRBJ2-5 gives the whole variable domain GAGVSQSPRYKVTKRGQDVTLRCDPISSHATLYWYQQALGQGPEFLTYFNYEAQPDKSGLPSDRFSAERPEGSISTLTIQRTEQRDSAMYRCASSPTGVKETQYFGPGTRLLVL.

V and J are TRBV5-4 and TRBJ2-5, with 8 bases that match TRBD2. The V and J ends lost 4 bases and 4 bases, in that order; junction bases with no gene match: 12. Germline assignment: CDR1 SGHNT and CDR2 YYREEE (reference sequence). CDR3 length equals 16 residues. CDR3 coding DNA: TGTGCCAGCAGCCTGGGCGGTAGCGGGATAGGAGAGACCCAGTACTTC. Residues: CASSLGGSGIGETQYF. Full variable domain (outside the CDR3, taken from reference TRBV5-4 and TRBJ2-5): ETGVTQSPTHLIKTRGQQVTLRCSSQSGHNTVSWYQQALGQGPQFIFQYYREEENGRGNFPPRFSGLQFPNYSSELNVNALELDDSALYLCASSLGGSGIGETQYFGPGTRLLVL.

In regard to this clone: Other DNA sequences in the same sample also yield this CDR3. The chain recombines TRBV18 with TRBJ1-4; D may be TRBD1 (5 bases). Germline V gene data show CDR1 as KGHSH and CDR2 as LQKENI. V lost 1 base to trimming and J lost 4 bases, with 7 bases between them. The CDR3 spans 14 residues. CDR3 nucleotide sequence: TGTGCCAGCTCACCACAGGGGAATAATGAAAAACTGTTTTTT. This codes for CASSPQGNNEKLFF.

Comment on this clone: Within the sample, other DNA sequences also encode this same CDR3. The chain is built from TRBV19 and TRBJ1-5; D remains unclear. Deletions cut 2 bases from V and 7 bases from J, with 9 bases between. The length of the CDR3 is 13 residues. Germline lookup yields CDR1 LNHDA and CDR2 SQIVND (reference sequence). The CDR3 region is CASSIWGGQPQHF. DNA of the CDR3: TGTGCCAGTAGTATATGGGGAGGACAGCCCCAGCATTTT.

The CDR3 loop is CASSRTGDYGYTF. The CDR3 nucleotides read TGCGCCAGCAGTCGGACAGGGGACTATGGCTACACCTTC. The chain links TRBV10-1 to TRBJ1-2; 9 bases align to TRBD1. Losses at the gene ends were 5 bases for V and 3 bases for J; bases not matched to a gene: 1. The length of the CDR3 is 13 residues. In germline, CDR1 is WNHNN, CDR2 SYGVQD (reference sequence).

The rearrangement links TRBV28 to TRBJ1-5; tentatively, D is TRBD1 (5 bases). Between the trimmed V and J ends, which lost 6 bases and 4 bases, there was a span of 22 bases. The CDR3 totals 17 residues. The germline V gene encodes CDR1 MDHEN and CDR2 SYDVKM. This CDR3 reads CASSPRWGVAGNQPQHF. CDR3 nucleotide sequence: TGTGCCAGCAGCCCTCGTTGGGGGGTGGCGGGAAATCAGCCCCAGCATTTT.

V is TRBV10-3 and J is TRBJ2-7; TRBD2 aligns across 12 bases. Losses at the gene ends were 1 base for V and 2 bases for J; bases not matched to a gene: 12. Germline CDR1 reads ENHRY; CDR2 reads SYGVKD. CDR3 length: 19 amino acids. In nucleotides, the CDR3 is TGTGCCATCAGTGAGTTTTCAAGGACTAGCGGGGCGCGTGCCTACGAGCAGTACTTC. It encodes CAISEFSRTSGARAYEQYF.

The rearrangement joins TRBV29-1 to TRBJ2-5, with unresolved D. This CDR3 spans 11 amino acids. In germline, CDR1 is SQVTM, CDR2 ANQGSEA. The V end was cut by 4 bases, the J end by 2 bases, with 5 bases between. The chain's CDR3 is CSVGMQETQYF. CDR3 DNA sequence: TGCAGCGTTGGCATGCAAGAGACCCAGTACTTC. Looking up the rest from reference TRBV29-1 and TRBJ2-5 gives the full variable domain: SAVISQKPSRDICQRGTSLTIQCQVDSQVTMMFWYRQQPGQSLTLIATANQGSEATYESGFVIDKFPISRPNLTFSTLTVSNMSPEDSSIYLCSVGMQETQYFGPGTRLLVL.